A single sample gave rise to the 29 T cell receptor beta chains below, sequenced in a study of HIV-infected children after antiretroviral therapy interruption. A 3' RACE protocol on RNA, with unique molecular identifiers, produced the TCR library. One entry per CDR3 protein results from TCRdb running MiXCR on the 3' RACE reads. The sample yields about 15,000 distinct CDR3 sequences, around 3.2% seen once. The sample's treatment: PENTA 11 planned treatment interruption arm or continuous ART arm. The sample in question was CD45RA+ CD4+ T cells from PBMCs, obtained from a donor given antiretroviral therapy, either interrupted or continuous. Subset defined: naive CD4+ CD45RA+ CD45RO- T cells. These receptors were obtained from a child between 2 and 17 years old with HIV.

This clonotype was observed many times. V is TRBV12-3 or TRBV12-4 and J is TRBJ2-3; D possibly corresponds to TRBD1 (6 bases). There are 16 residues in the CDR3. Trimming took 3 bases from V and 4 from J, leaving 17 bases between them. The CDR3 here is CASSFSTGMGADTQYF. CDR3 nucleotides: TGTGCCAGCAGTTTTAGTACAGGGATGGGCGCAGATACGCAGTATTTT.

This clonotype was seen at least ten times. J is TRBJ2-3 and V is TRBV11-2; D is uncertain. This CDR3 has 13 amino acids. Germline CDR1 and CDR2: SGHAT and FQNNGV. Deletions cut 5 bases from V and 2 bases from J, with 8 bases between. CDR3 in DNA: TGTGCCAGCAGCCTAGGAACCACAGATACGCAGTATTTT. Amino acids: CASSLGTTDTQYF.

By share of the sample, this clonotype is medium-sized. This chain links TRBV19 with TRBJ1-2; 7 bases align to TRBD1. Germline CDR1 is LNHDA and CDR2 is SQIVND (reference sequence). Unmatched junction bases numbered 12, after V lost 8 bases and J lost 6 bases. The CDR3 spans 14 residues. CDR3 sequence reads: CASYYPGTANGYTF. Here the CDR3 DNA reads TGTGCCAGTTACTACCCCGGGACAGCTAATGGCTACACCTTC.

This clonotype has at least ten counts. V is TRBV7-9 and J is TRBJ1-2, with TRBD1 identical over 7 bases. CDR1 is SEHNR and CDR2 is FQNEAQ in the germline V gene (reference sequence). The CDR3 sequence is 15 residues long. Trimming removed 2 bases from V and 6 bases from J; junction bases left unmatched: 9. This CDR3 is CASSLSGGTADGYTF. CDR3 DNA: TGTGCCAGCAGCTTATCTGGCGGGACAGCGGATGGCTACACCTTC.

This clonotype was observed at least ten times. The V gene is TRBV28, the J gene TRBJ1-2, with D unresolved. Trimming took 4 bases from V and 6 from J, leaving 15 bases between them. The CDR3 covers 14 residues. CDR1 is MDHEN, CDR2 SYDVKM, per germline. The CDR3 protein is CASSSGRLGHGYTF. The CDR3 region has the DNA TGTGCCAGCAGTTCGGGTCGACTTGGCCATGGCTACACCTTC.

In its sample, this clonotype was seen a few times. The chain carries TRBV7-9 and TRBJ2-7, with D unresolved. V was cut by 0 bases and J by 2 bases, with 5 bases left in between. Germline values: CDR1 SEHNR, CDR2 FQNEAQ (reference sequence). There are 13 residues in the CDR3. CDR3 residues: CASSLAAAYEQYF. As DNA, the CDR3 is TGTGCCAGCAGCTTAGCTGCGGCCTACGAGCAGTACTTC.

This clonotype was picked up many times. The chain employs TRBV6-6 and TRBJ2-4; TRBD2 matches 11 bases. The V segment lost 0 bases and the J segment 6 bases; nucleotides outside the gene matches: 4. The CDR3 contains 16 residues. CDR1 and CDR2 (germline): MNHNY, SVGAGI (reference sequence). CDR3 in amino acids: CASSYSLAGGPNIQYF. The CDR3 coding sequence is TGTGCCAGCAGTTACTCTCTAGCGGGAGGCCCAAACATTCAGTACTTC.

This clonotype is labeled large. This CDR3 is CASSLVLAGLSGANVLTF. The CDR3 nucleotides are TGTGCCAGCAGTTTAGTGCTAGCGGGACTCTCTGGGGCCAACGTCCTGACTTTC. The chain carries TRBV12-3 or TRBV12-4 and TRBJ2-6, with 9 nucleotides matching TRBD2. Unmatched junction bases numbered 4, after V lost 1 base and J lost 0 bases. This CDR3 has 18 residues.

This clonotype was detected ten times or more. The V gene is TRBV10-3, the J gene TRBJ1-2, with no clear D. V lost 4 bases to trimming and J lost 2 bases, with 8 bases between them. The germline gives CDR1 ENHRY, CDR2 SYGVKD. The CDR3 contains 13 residues. In nucleotides, the CDR3 is TGTGCCATCAGTGTGGAAGGAAACTATGGCTACACCTTC. Its protein is CAISVEGNYGYTF.

This clonotype was observed many times. The chain is built from TRBV9 and TRBJ2-2; D unclear. The germline gives CDR1 SGDLS, CDR2 YYNGEE. There are 12 residues in the CDR3. Trimming shortened V by 4 bases and J by 5 bases, and 6 bases separated the two germline ends. CDR3 region: CASSPRTGELFF. CDR3 DNA: TGTGCCAGCAGCCCACGAACCGGGGAGCTGTTTTTT.

The chain combines TRBV5-5 with TRBJ1-1; no clear D. V lost 0 bases and J 0 bases, leaving 6 bases between the germline ends. This CDR3 contains 14 residues. In germline, CDR1 is SGHKS, CDR2 YYEKEE (reference sequence). CDR3 amino acids: CASSLGALNTEAFF. CDR3 sequence (DNA): TGTGCCAGCAGCTTGGGTGCTCTGAACACTGAAGCTTTCTTT.

This clonotype was counted many times. The chain recombines TRBV10-3 with TRBJ2-3; D is perhaps TRBD1 (5 bases). The CDR3 consists of 13 residues. Trimming removed 9 bases from V and 6 bases from J, with 16 bases in between. Germline CDR1 reads ENHRY; CDR2 reads SYGVKD. The CDR3 sequence: CAISTVRVDTQYF. The CDR3 nucleotides are TGTGCCATTTCGACAGTCCGCGTGGATACGCAGTATTTT.

This clonotype was detected many times. This chain connects TRBV6-6 to TRBJ2-7, with 7 nucleotides matching TRBD1. Germline CDR1 is MNHNY and CDR2 is SVGAGI (reference sequence). CDR3 length: 15 residues. The V gene end was trimmed by 5 bases and the J gene end by 4 bases; junction bases not matched to a gene: 11. The CDR3 spells CASSPREGGIYEQYF. CDR3 coding DNA: TGTGCCAGCAGTCCCCGGGAAGGGGGCATATACGAGCAGTACTTC.

This clonotype was observed at least ten times. V and J are TRBV7-8 and TRBJ1-5; D might be TRBD1 (5 bases). The length of the CDR3 is 15 residues. V lost 1 base to trimming and J lost 4 bases, with 11 bases between them. Germline lookup yields CDR1 SGHVS and CDR2 FQNEAQ. This chain's CDR3 is CASSLVPWTNQPQHF. Here the CDR3 DNA reads TGTGCCAGCAGCTTAGTCCCTTGGACAAATCAGCCCCAGCATTTT.

This clonotype was seen many times. The V call is TRBV20-1, the J call TRBJ2-1, with 9 bases lining up with TRBD2. The V gene's germline CDR1 is DFQATT and CDR2 SNEGSKA (reference sequence). J lost 6 bases, V lost 3 bases, and 12 bases had no gene match. CDR3 size: 16 residues. CDR3 sequence reads: CSARVLRREGPNEQFF. The CDR3 coding sequence is TGCAGTGCTAGGGTCTTAAGGCGGGAGGGCCCCAATGAGCAGTTCTTC.

This clonotype has ten or more counts. The rearrangement joins TRBV12-3 or TRBV12-4 to TRBJ1-2; D unclear. The CDR3 totals 13 residues. Trimming took off 5 bases at V and 0 bases at J, with 7 bases between the two ends. CDR3 coding DNA: TGTGCCAGCAGTCCCCAGTCTAACTATGGCTACACCTTC. This encodes CASSPQSNYGYTF.

The rearrangement links TRBV11-2 to TRBJ2-1; D may be TRBD1 (6 bases). The CDR3 covers 13 residues. The V gene's germline CDR1 is SGHAT and CDR2 FQNNGV. Deletions cut 5 bases from V and 10 bases from J, with 15 bases between. This CDR3 is CASSPGVLEEQFF. CDR3 sequence (DNA): TGTGCCAGCAGCCCAGGGGTTCTGGAAGAGCAGTTCTTC.

This clonotype has ten or more counts. This chain connects TRBV6-1 to TRBJ2-6; possibly TRBD1 for D (5 bases). V was shortened by 8 bases and J by 0 bases, with 14 bases between the two germline ends. In germline, CDR1 is MNHNS, CDR2 SASEGT. The CDR3 is 16 residues long. As DNA, the CDR3 is TGTGCCAGCGACGCAGGGCAAATCTCTGGGGCCAACGTCCTGACTTTC. Translation gives CASDAGQISGANVLTF.

This clonotype was picked up many times. The V call is TRBV2, the J call TRBJ2-7, with 12 bases lining up with TRBD2. The CDR3 sequence is 14 residues long. Germline lookup yields CDR1 SNHLY and CDR2 FYNNEI. Unmatched junction bases numbered 8, after V lost 7 bases and J lost 7 bases. This CDR3 reads CASTLTSGSGEQYF. CDR3 DNA: TGTGCCAGCACCCTGACTAGCGGGAGTGGGGAGCAGTACTTC. Full variable domain (remainder filled in from reference TRBV2 and TRBJ2-7): EPEVTQTPSHQVTQMGQEVILRCVPISNHLYFYWYRQILGQKVEFLVSFYNNEISEKSEIFDDQFSVERPDGSNFTLKIRSTKLEDSAMYFCASTLTSGSGEQYFGPGTRLTVT.

This clonotype was seen more than once but under ten times. The J gene is TRBJ2-1, the V gene TRBV10-2; TRBD2 matches at 8 bases. This CDR3 is built from 15 residues. V trimming: 6 bases; J trimming: 10 bases; junction bases outside the gene matches: 14. Germline CDR1 and CDR2: WSHSY and SAAADI. In DNA, the CDR3 is TGCGCCAGCAGGGGTAGGACTAGCCTTTTATCAGAGCAGTTCTTC. The encoded protein is CASRGRTSLLSEQFF.

Ten or more counts support this clonotype. V usage is TRBV10-3 and J usage is TRBJ1-2; 9 nucleotides match TRBD1. The CDR3 covers 15 residues. The ends lost 2 bases at V and 7 bases at J; junction bases unmatched: 8. Germline V CDR1 and CDR2: ENHRY, SYGVKD. Written as DNA, the CDR3 is TGTGCCATCAGTGAGGAACCCGGGACAGGGAGTGGCTACACCTTC. Protein sequence: CAISEEPGTGSGYTF.

This clonotype was counted at least ten times. V usage is TRBV20-1 and J usage is TRBJ2-7, with D perhaps matching TRBD1 (6 bases). The germline CDR1 and CDR2 sequences are DFQATT and SNEGSKA (reference sequence). The length of the CDR3 is 16 residues. V lost 6 bases and J lost 3, with 24 bases in between. CDR3 nucleotides: TGCAGTGCCGCCGCGCAAACCAGGGGAATCAACTACGAGCAGTACTTC. Protein sequence: CSAAAQTRGINYEQYF.

V usage is TRBV2 and J usage is TRBJ2-4; D remains unclear. Looked up from germline, CDR1 is SNHLY and CDR2 is FYNNEI. The CDR3 is 15 amino acids. The ends were cut back, 3 bases at V and 4 bases at J, with 13 bases in the middle. The CDR3 DNA sequence: TGTGCCAGCAGTGACTACAGAAGATTAAAAAACATTCAGTACTTC. As protein: CASSDYRRLKNIQYF.

This clonotype was counted many times. The CDR3: CASSQESPYEQYF. The DNA of the CDR3 is TGTGCCAGCAGCCAAGAATCCCCCTACGAGCAGTACTTC. The V and J genes are TRBV3-1 and TRBJ2-7; no definite D call. From germline, CDR1 is LGHDT and CDR2 YNNKEL (reference sequence). The CDR3 is 13 residues long. Trimming took off 0 bases at V and 2 bases at J, with 5 bases between the two ends.

The table lists this clonotype with many counts. The V gene is TRBV7-3, the J gene TRBJ1-2; D unresolved. The CDR3 consists of 14 residues. Trimming took off 7 bases at V and 4 bases at J, with 16 bases between the two ends. Germline assignment: CDR1 SGHTA and CDR2 FQGTGA. The CDR3 protein is CASTPGVGSYGYTF. The CDR3, as DNA: TGTGCCAGCACCCCCGGCGTAGGGTCCTATGGCTACACCTTC.

This clonotype has at least ten counts. The CDR3 region is CASNYYVDSNQPQHF. The DNA of the CDR3 is TGTGCCAGCAATTACTATGTTGATAGCAATCAGCCCCAGCATTTT. This chain links TRBV2 with TRBJ1-5; D gene ambiguous. The V gene lost 7 bases and the J gene lost 0 bases, with 13 bases spanning the gap. CDR1 and CDR2 from the germline V gene are SNHLY and FYNNEI. CDR3 size: 15 residues. The whole variable domain, remainder taken from reference TRBV2 and TRBJ1-5, is EPEVTQTPSHQVTQMGQEVILRCVPISNHLYFYWYRQILGQKVEFLVSFYNNEISEKSEIFDDQFSVERPDGSNFTLKIRSTKLEDSAMYFCASNYYVDSNQPQHFGDGTRLSIL.

This clonotype came up many times. The V gene is TRBV3-1, the J gene TRBJ1-3; D uncertain. Germline CDR1 is LGHDT and CDR2 is YNNKEL (reference sequence). This CDR3 has 13 residues. The V end was cut by 1 base, the J end by 2 bases, with 3 bases between. The DNA of the CDR3 is TGTGCCAGCAGCCAAGTACCTGGAAACACCATATATTTT. Protein product: CASSQVPGNTIYF.

This clonotype was detected many times. The gene calls are TRBV23-1 and TRBJ1-5, with D perhaps TRBD1 (5 bases). TRBV23-1 is an ORF; its function is uncertain. Trimming left V 4 bases short and J 2 bases short, with 18 bases between. This CDR3 region has 17 residues. The CDR3 DNA reads as TGCGCCAGCAGTCGCGGGGGGGGGGGATCCCGCAATCAGCCCCAGCATTTT. Translating it yields CASSRGGGGSRNQPQHF.

The table lists this clonotype with many counts. The rearrangement joins TRBV11-3 to TRBJ1-5, with D possibly matching TRBD1 (5 bases). Germline V gives CDR1 SGHNT, CDR2 YENEEA. The CDR3 extends over 16 amino acids. The V end lost 1 base, the J end lost 1 base, and 11 bases lay between the germline ends. CDR3 sequence reads: CASSLGGEVSNQPQHF. The DNA of the CDR3 is TGTGCCAGCAGCTTAGGGGGGGAGGTAAGCAATCAGCCCCAGCATTTT.